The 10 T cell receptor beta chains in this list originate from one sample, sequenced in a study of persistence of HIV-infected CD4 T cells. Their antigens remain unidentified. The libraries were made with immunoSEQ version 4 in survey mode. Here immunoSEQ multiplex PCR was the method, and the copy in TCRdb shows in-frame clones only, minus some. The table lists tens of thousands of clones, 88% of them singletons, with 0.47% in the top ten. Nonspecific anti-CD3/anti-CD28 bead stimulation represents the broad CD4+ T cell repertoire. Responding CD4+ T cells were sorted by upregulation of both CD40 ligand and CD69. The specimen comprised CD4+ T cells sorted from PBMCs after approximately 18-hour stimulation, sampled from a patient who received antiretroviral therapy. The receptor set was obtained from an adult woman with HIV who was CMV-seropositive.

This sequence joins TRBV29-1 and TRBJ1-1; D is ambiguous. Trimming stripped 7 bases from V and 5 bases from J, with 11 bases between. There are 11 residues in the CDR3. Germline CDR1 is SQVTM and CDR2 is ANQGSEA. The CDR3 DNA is TGCAGCGGGACCGAGTTGACTGAAGCTTTCTTT. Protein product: CSGTELTEAFF. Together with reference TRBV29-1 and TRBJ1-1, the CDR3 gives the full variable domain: SAVISQKPSRDICQRGTSLTIQCQVDSQVTMMFWYRQQPGQSLTLIATANQGSEATYESGFVIDKFPISRPNLTFSTLTVSNMSPEDSSIYLCSGTELTEAFFGQGTRLTVV.

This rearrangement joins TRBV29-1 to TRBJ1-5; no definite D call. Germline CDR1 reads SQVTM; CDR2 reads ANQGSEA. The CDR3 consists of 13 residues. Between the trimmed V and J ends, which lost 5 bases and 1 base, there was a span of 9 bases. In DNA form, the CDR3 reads TGCAGCGTTAAATTCGAGAGCAATCAGCCCCAGCATTTT. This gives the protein CSVKFESNQPQHF.

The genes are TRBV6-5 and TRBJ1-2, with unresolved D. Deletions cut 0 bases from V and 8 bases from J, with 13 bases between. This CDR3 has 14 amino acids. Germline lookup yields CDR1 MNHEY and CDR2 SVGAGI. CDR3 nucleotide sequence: TGTGCCAGCAGTTACTCGGCGACCGGCAGCGGCTACACCTTC. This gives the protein CASSYSATGSGYTF.

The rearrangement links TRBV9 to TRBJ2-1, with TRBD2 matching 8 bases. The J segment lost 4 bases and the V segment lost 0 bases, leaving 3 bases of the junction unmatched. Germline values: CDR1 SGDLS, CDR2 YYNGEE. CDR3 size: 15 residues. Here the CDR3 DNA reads TGTGCCAGCAGCGTAGGGGCGGGGGGTTACAATGAGCAGTTCTTC. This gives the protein CASSVGAGGYNEQFF.

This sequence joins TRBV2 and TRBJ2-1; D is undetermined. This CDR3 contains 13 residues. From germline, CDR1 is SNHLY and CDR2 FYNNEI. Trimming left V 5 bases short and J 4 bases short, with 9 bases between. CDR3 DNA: TGTGCCAGCAGTAGCGCAGGTTACAATGAGCAGTTCTTC. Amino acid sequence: CASSSAGYNEQFF.

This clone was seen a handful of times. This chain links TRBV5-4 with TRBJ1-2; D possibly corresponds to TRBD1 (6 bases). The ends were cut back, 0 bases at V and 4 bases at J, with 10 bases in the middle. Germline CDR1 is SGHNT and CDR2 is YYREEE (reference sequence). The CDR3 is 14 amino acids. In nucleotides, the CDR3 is TGTGCCAGCAGCTTGGAGGGGGTGCCCTATGGCTACACCTTC. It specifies CASSLEGVPYGYTF.

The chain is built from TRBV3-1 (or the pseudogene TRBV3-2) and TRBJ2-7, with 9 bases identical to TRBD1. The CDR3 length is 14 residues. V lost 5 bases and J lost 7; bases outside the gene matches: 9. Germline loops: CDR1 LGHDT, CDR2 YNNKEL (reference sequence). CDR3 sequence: CASSTRTGAGEQYF. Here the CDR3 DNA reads TGTGCCAGCAGCACCCGGACAGGGGCAGGGGAGCAGTACTTC.

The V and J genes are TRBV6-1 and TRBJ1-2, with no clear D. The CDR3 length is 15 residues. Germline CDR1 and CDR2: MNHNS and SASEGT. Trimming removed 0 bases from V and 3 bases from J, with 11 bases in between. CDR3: CASSEAPRRDYGYTF. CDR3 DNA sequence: TGTGCCAGCAGTGAAGCCCCAAGGCGCGACTATGGCTACACCTTC.

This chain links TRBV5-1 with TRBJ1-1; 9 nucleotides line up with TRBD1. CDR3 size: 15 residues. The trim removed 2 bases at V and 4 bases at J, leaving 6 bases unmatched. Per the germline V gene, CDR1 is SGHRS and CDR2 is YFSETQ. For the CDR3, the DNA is TGCGCCAGCAGCTTAAGACAGGGGGTATCCACTGAAGCTTTCTTT. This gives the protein CASSLRQGVSTEAFF. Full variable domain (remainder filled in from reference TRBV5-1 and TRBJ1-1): KAGVTQTPRYLIKTRGQQVTLSCSPISGHRSVSWYQQTPGQGLQFLFEYFSETQRNKGNFPGRFSGRQFSNSRSEMNVSTLELGDSALYLCASSLRQGVSTEAFFGQGTRLTVV.

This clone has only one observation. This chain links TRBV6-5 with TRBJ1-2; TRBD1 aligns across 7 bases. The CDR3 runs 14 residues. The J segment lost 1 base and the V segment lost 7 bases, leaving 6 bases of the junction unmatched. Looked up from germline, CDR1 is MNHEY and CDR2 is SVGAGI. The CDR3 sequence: CASIRDSDNYGYTF. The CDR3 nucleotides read TGTGCCAGCATCCGGGACAGTGATAACTATGGCTACACCTTC.